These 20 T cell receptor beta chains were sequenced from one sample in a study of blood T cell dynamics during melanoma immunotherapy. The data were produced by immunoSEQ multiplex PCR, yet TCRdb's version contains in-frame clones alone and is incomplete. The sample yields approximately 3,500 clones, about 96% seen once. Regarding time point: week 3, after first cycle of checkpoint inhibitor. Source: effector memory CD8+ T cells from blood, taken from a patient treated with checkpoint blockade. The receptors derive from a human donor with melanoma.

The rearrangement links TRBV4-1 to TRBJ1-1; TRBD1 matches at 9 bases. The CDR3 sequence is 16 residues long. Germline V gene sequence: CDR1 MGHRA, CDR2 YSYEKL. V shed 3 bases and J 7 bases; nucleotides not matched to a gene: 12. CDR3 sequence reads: CASSQVTGTGIGEAFF. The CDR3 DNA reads TGCGCCAGCAGCCAGGTTACCGGGACAGGGATCGGTGAAGCTTTCTTT.

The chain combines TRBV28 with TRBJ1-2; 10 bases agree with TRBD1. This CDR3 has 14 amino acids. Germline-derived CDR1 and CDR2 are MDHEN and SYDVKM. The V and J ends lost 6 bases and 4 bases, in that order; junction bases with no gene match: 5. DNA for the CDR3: TGTGCCAGCAGCGACCGGGACAGGGGCTATGGCTACACCTTC. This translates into CASSDRDRGYGYTF.

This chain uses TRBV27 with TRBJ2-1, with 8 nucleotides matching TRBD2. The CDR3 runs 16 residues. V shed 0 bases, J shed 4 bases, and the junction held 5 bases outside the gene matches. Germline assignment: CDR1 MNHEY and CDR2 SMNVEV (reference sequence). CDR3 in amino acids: CASSLSGTSQYNEQFF. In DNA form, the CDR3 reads TGTGCCAGCAGTTTATCAGGGACTAGTCAATACAATGAGCAGTTCTTC.

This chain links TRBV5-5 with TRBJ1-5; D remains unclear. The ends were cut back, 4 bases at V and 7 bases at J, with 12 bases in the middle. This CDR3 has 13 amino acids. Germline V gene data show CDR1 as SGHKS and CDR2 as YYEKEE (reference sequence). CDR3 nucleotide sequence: TGTGCCAGCAGCCCCCTCCTTATGCAGCCCCAGCATTTT. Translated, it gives CASSPLLMQPQHF.

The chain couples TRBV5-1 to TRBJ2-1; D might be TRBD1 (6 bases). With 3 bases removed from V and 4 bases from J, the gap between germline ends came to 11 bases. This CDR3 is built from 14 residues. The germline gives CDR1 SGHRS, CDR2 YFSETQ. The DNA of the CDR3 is TGCGCCAGCAGCTCGTGGGACAAGTACAATGAGCAGTTCTTC. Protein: CASSSWDKYNEQFF.

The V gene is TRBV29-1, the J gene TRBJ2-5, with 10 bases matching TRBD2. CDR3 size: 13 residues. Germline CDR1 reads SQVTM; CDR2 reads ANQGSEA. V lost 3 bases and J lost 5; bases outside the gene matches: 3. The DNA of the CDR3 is TGCAGCGTTGAGAGGACTAGCGGCGAGACCCAGTACTTC. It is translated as CSVERTSGETQYF.

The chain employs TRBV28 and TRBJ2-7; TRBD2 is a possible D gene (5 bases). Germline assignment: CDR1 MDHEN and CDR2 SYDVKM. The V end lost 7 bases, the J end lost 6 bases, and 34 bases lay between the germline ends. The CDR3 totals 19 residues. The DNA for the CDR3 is TGTGCCAGCACCCTGAGAGCGGACCGCGGAGCAGTCCCGCGGTTCGAGCAGTACTTC. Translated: CASTLRADRGAVPRFEQYF.

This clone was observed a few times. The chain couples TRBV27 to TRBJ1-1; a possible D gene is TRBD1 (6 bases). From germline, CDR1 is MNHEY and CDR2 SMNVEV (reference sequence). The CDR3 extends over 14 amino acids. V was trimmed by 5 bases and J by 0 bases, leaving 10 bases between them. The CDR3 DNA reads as TGTGCCAGCAGTCCAGGGGTCATGAACACTGAAGCTTTCTTT. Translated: CASSPGVMNTEAFF.

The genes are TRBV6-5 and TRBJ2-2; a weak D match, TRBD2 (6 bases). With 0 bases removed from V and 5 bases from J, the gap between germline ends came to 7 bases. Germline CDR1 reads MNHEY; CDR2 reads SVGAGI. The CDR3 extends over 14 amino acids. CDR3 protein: CASSYSAGTGELFF. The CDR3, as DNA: TGTGCCAGCAGTTACTCGGCGGGAACCGGGGAGCTGTTTTTT.

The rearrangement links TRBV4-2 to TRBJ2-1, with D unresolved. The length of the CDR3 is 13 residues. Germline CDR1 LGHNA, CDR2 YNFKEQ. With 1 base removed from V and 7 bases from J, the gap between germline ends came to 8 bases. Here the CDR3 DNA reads TGTGCCAGCAGCCAAGGGGTCGAGAATGAGCAGTTCTTC. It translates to CASSQGVENEQFF.

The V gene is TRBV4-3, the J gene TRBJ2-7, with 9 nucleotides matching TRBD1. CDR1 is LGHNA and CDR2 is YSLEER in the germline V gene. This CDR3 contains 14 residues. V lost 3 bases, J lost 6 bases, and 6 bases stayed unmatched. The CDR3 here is CASSQVGTGTEQYF. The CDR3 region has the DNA TGCGCCAGCAGCCAGGTGGGGACAGGGACCGAGCAGTACTTC.

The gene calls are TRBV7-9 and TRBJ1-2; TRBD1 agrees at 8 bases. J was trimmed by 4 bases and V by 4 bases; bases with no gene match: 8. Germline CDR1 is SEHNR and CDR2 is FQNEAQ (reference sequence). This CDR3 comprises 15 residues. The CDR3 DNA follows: TGTGCCAGCAGCTCGCCAGGGGGCCGTGTCTATGGCTACACCTTC. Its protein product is CASSSPGGRVYGYTF.

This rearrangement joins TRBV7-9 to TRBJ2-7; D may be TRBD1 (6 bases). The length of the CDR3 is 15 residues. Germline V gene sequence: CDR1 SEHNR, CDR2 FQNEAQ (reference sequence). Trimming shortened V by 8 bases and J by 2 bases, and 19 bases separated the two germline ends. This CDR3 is CASDSYTGTTYEQYF. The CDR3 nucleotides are TGTGCCAGCGACTCATACACCGGGACAACCTACGAGCAGTACTTC. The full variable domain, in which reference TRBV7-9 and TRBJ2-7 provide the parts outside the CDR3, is DTGVSQNPRHKITKRGQNVTFRCDPISEHNRLYWYRQTLGQGPEFLTYFQNEAQLEKSRLLSDRFSAERPKGSFSTLEIQRTEQGDSAMYLCASDSYTGTTYEQYFGPGTRLTVT.

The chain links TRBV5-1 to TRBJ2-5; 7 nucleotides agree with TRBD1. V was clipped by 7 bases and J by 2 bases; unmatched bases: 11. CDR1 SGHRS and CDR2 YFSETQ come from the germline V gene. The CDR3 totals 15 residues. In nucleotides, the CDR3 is TGCGCCAGCCTAAGGTCGGGACAGCCGCAAGAGACCCAGTACTTC. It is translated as CASLRSGQPQETQYF.

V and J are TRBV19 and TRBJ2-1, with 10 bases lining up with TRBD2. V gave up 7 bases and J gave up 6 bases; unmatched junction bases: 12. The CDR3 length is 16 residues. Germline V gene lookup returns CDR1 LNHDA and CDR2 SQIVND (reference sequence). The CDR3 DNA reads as TGTGCCAGTACCCCTGGAGCGGGAGGGATAATCAATGAGCAGTTCTTC. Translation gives CASTPGAGGIINEQFF.

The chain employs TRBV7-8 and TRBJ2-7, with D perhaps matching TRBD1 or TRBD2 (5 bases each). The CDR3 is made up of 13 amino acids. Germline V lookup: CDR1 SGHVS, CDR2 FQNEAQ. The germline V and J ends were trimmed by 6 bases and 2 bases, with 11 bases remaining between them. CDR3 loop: CASRGDPTYEQYF. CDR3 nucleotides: TGTGCCAGCAGAGGGGACCCTACCTACGAGCAGTACTTC.

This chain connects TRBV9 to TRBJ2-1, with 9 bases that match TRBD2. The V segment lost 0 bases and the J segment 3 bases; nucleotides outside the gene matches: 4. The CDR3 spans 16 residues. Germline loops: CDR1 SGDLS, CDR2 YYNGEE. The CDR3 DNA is TGTGCCAGCAGCGTAGGAGGTAGCGGGAGCTACAATGAGCAGTTCTTC. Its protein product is CASSVGGSGSYNEQFF.

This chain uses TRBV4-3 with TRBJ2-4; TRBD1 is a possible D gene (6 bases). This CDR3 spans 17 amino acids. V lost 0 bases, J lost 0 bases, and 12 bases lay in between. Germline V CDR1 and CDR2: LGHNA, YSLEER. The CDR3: CASSQDPAGVAKNIQYF. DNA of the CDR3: TGCGCCAGCAGCCAAGATCCGGCAGGGGTAGCCAAAAACATTCAGTACTTC.

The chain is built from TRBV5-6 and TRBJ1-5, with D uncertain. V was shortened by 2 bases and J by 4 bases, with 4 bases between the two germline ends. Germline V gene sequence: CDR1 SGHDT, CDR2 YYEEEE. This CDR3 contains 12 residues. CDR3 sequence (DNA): TGTGCCAGCAGCTTTGGTAATCAGCCCCAGCATTTT. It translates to CASSFGNQPQHF.

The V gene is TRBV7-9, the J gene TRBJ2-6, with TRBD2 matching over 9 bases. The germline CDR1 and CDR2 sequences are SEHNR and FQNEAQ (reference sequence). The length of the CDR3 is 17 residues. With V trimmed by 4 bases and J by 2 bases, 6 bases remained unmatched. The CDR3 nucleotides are TGTGCCAGCAGCTGGGTAGCGGGAGAACCTGGGGCCAACGTCCTGACTTTC. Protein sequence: CASSWVAGEPGANVLTF.